This T cell receptor (beta chain) stems from a study of T cells in women clearing cervical HPV infection. Overall study context: Blood came at first lesion visit for cases, post-clearance for controls.

This CDR3 contains 13 residues. Germline V gives CDR1 SNHLY, CDR2 FYNNEI. Trimming took 3 bases from V and 3 from J, leaving 8 bases between them. Only in-frame clones appear in the TCRdb table, and some are missing; sequencing was by immunoSEQ multiplex PCR. This repertoire includes tens of thousands of clones. About this clone itself: Its specificity is not known. The read falls 3 residues short of the CDR3 end, and the missing part is taken from the germline J gene.

The study's findings and limits: CIN3+ cases had significantly higher TCR repertoire richness than controls, but evenness did not differ. Cases carried less TRBV6-7 than controls: about 0.1% versus 0.15%.

MY09/MY11 PCR detected cervical HPV DNA; dot-blot assigned genotypes. The sequence was collected from a woman aged 18-70 years with a cervical HPV16 infection that either progressed to CIN3+ or cleared (not recorded which). Sequencing was done on a sample of blood buffy coat. The rearrangement joins TRBV2 to TRBJ1-1, with unresolved D. The sequenced part of the CDR3 DNA is TGTGCCAGCAGTGACAGGATGGACACTGAA. This codes for CASSDRMDTE. The full-length CDR3 reads as CASSDRMDTEAFF.